The source of this TCR beta chain is a study of a mutant IDH1 vaccine in newly diagnosed glioma. Study information: Treated patients comprised about 62% males and around 40% females, mean age roughly 44 years. Those enrolled had earlier been treated with radiotherapy, temozolomide, or both, mostly both. Overall study findings and caveats: Seemingly, pseudoprogression had no relation to changes in the top peripheral T cell clonotypes.

This sample's time point: baseline, week 1 (first vaccination visit). The treatment here: pre-vaccination baseline after standard-of-care therapy. Donors' newly diagnosed IDH1-mutant WHO grade 3 or 4 astrocytomas lacked nuclear ATRX. Only in-frame clones appear in the TCRdb table, and some are missing; sequencing was by immunoSEQ multiplex PCR. Of 20,000 to 25,000 clones detected, under 85% appear once; the ten largest clones hold less than 6%. This clone was seen only once. Its antigen is unidentified. Germline V gives CDR1 SGHAT, CDR2 FQNNGV. V was cut by 1 base and J by 8 bases, with 5 bases left in between. CDR3 length: 11 residues.

This sample comprised PBMCs, obtained from a glioma patient treated with radiotherapy, temozolomide or both. V is TRBV11-2 and J is TRBJ1-2; D is undetermined. This TCR derives from a man aged 40-49 years with glioma. This CDR3 is CASSLGQGYTF. The CDR3 region has the DNA TGTGCCAGCAGCTTAGGTCAGGGCTACACCTTC.